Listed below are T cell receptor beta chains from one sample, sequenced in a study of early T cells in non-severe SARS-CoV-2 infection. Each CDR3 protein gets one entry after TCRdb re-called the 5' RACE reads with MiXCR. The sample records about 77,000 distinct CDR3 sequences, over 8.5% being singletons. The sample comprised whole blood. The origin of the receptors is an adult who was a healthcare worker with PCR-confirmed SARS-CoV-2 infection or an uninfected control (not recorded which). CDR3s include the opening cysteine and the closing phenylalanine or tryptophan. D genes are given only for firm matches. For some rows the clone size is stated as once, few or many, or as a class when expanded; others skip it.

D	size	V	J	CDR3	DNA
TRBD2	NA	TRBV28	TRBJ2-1	CASSSEGLSQFF	TGTGCCAGCAGTTCTGAGGGACTATCGCAGTTCTTC
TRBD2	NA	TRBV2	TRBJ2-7	CASSEGGGDEQYF	TGTGCCAGCAGTGAAGGCGGGGGTGACGAGCAGTACTTC
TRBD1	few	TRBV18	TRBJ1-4	CASSTPQGEDEKLFF	TGTGCCAGCTCAACTCCACAGGGGGAGGATGAAAAACTGTTTTTT
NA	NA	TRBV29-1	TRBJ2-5	CSVVPGEETQYF	TGCAGCGTTGTCCCGGGGGAAGAGACCCAGTACTTC
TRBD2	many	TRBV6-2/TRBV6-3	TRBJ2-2	CASRFSGRNPGELFF	TGTGCCAGCAGATTTAGCGGGAGGAACCCCGGGGAGCTGTTTTTT
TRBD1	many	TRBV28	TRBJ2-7	CASSWDRGQYEQYF	TGTGCCAGCAGTTGGGACAGGGGTCAATACGAGCAGTACTTC
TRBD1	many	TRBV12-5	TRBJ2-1	CASGLRVGGQASNEQFF	TGTGCTAGTGGTTTGCGGGTGGGGGGACAGGCCTCCAATGAGCAGTTCTTC
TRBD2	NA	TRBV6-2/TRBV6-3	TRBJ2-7	CASSTGLAGAWLNYEQYF	TGTGCCAGCAGTACCGGACTAGCGGGAGCCTGGTTGAACTACGAGCAGTACTTC
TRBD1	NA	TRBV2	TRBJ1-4	CASRLSTGGMEKLFF	TGTGCCAGCCGCTTGTCGACAGGGGGCATGGAAAAACTGTTTTTT
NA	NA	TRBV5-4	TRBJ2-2	CASSLGASSTGELFF	TGTGCCAGCAGCTTGGGGGCTTCTAGCACCGGGGAGCTGTTTTTT
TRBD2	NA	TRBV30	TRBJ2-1	CAWSGLAGNEQFF	TGTGCCTGGAGTGGACTAGCGGGAAATGAGCAGTTCTTC
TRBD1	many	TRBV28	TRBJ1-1	CASSPNPGQGNTEAFF	TGTGCCAGCAGTCCAAATCCGGGACAGGGGAACACTGAAGCTTTCTTT
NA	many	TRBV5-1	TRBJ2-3	CASSSRETDTQYF	TGCGCCAGCAGCTCCCGGGAGACAGATACGCAGTATTTT
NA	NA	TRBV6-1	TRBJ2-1	CASSNQPLGSYEQFF	TGTGCCAGCAGTAACCAACCCCTCGGGAGCTATGAGCAGTTCTTC
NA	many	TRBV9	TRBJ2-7	CASSVGTWGEQYF	TGTGCCAGCAGCGTGGGGACTTGGGGAGAGCAGTACTTC
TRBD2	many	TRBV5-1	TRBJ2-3	CASSPRTSEIAQYF	TGCGCCAGCAGCCCCCGGACTAGCGAGATTGCGCAGTATTTT
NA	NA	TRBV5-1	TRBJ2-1	CASSLGRNNEQFF	TGCGCCAGCAGCTTGGGTAGGAACAATGAGCAGTTCTTC
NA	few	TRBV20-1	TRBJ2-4	CSAPRHFAKNIQYF	TGCAGTGCCCCAAGACATTTCGCCAAAAACATTCAGTACTTC
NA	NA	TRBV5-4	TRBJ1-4	CASSLALNEKLFF	TGTGCCAGCAGCTTGGCGTTAAATGAAAAACTGTTTTTT
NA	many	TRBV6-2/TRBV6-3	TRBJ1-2	CASSDPIWTKFDGYTF	TGTGCCAGCAGTGACCCTATATGGACGAAATTCGATGGCTACACCTTC
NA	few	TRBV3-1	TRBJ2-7	CASSQEGGTSHEQYF	TGTGCCAGCAGCCAAGAAGGGGGAACGAGCCACGAGCAGTACTTC
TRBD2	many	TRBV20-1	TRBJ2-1	CSARVLAGVLNEQFF	TGCAGTGCTAGAGTTCTAGCGGGAGTCTTGAATGAGCAGTTCTTC
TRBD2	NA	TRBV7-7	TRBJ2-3	CASSSIAGVPPRGTQYF	TGTGCCAGCAGCTCAATAGCGGGAGTTCCGCCGAGGGGCACGCAGTATTTT
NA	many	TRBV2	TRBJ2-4	CASRESFLLAKNIQYF	TGTGCCAGCAGGGAATCCTTCCTTCTTGCCAAAAACATTCAGTACTTC
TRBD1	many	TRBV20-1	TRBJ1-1	CSAKRDRGTEAFF	TGCAGTGCTAAACGGGACAGGGGCACTGAAGCTTTCTTT
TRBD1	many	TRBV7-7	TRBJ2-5	CASSLWGGTGGLQETQYF	TGTGCCAGCAGCTTATGGGGCGGGACAGGGGGCCTTCAAGAGACCCAGTACTTC
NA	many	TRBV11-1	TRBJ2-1	CASSSGPGNEQFF	TGTGCCAGCAGCTCGGGGCCCGGGAATGAGCAGTTCTTC
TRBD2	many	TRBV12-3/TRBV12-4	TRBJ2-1	CASRGLAENEQFF	TGTGCCAGCAGAGGACTAGCGGAGAATGAGCAGTTCTTC
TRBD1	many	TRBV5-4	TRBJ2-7	CASSLLQGEDEQYF	TGTGCCAGCAGCTTGTTACAGGGGGAGGACGAGCAGTACTTC
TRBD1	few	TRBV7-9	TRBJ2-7	CASSLQGAYEQYF	TGTGCCAGCAGCCTTCAGGGGGCGTACGAGCAGTACTTC
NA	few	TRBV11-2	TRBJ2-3	CASSSLRTDTQYF	TGTGCCAGCAGCTCCTTGCGCACAGATACGCAGTATTTT
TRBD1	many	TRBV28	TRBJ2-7	CASSSGTGGEQYF	TGTGCCAGCAGCTCCGGGACAGGGGGCGAGCAGTACTTC
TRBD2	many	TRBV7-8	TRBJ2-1	CASSPSGTYNEQFF	TGTGCCAGCTCCCCCAGCGGGACGTACAATGAGCAGTTCTTC
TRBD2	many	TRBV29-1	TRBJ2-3	CSVVLAGGADTQYF	TGCAGCGTTGTTTTAGCGGGAGGGGCAGATACGCAGTATTTT